These T cell receptor beta chains were read from a single sample in a study of blood T cell repertoires in COVID-19. Some clones are missing from TCRdb's copy, which holds only in-frame ones; the method was immunoSEQ multiplex PCR. Of approximately 530,000 clones in the sample, 85% to 90% were seen once. What was sequenced was peripheral blood. These receptor sequences come from a woman aged 45 to 65 with COVID-19, enrolled during active disease. The CDR3 runs from the conserved cysteine through the conserved F or W.

V	CDR3
TRBV18	CASSPLTQGNTEAFF
TRBV2	CASSPSSYEQYF
TRBV30	CAWRRGGYGYTF
TRBV30	CAWSTVSRTDTQYF
TRBV11-2	CAMGSYEQYF
TRBV20-1	CSASPNEQFF
TRBV7-9	CASSRTGGNTEAFF
TRBV5-1	CASRAQGALETPLHF
TRBV29-1	CSVAQAGTDTQYF
TRBV10-1	CASSESGTGNGYTF
TRBV7-2	CASSPTGSGGGVVGQFF
TRBV28	CASSLGDEQYF
TRBV5-1	CASSAGGSGNTIYF
TRBV4-1	CASSQQGEQGSPLHF
TRBV5-1	CASIASGGYQETQYF
TRBV27	CASSQLTGVSYEQYF
TRBV4-2	CASSQGTGGNSPLHF
TRBV27	CASRLRQGGSPLHF
TRBV30	CAWSVASGLGDTQYF
TRBV14	CASSQDLVQGGEKLFF
TRBV3-1/TRBV3-2	CASSQDLRAPGELFF
TRBV6-5	CASGGQRSSYEQYF
TRBV4-1	CASSHGGNNEKLFF
TRBV27	CASSLSRGYGYTF
TRBV5-1	CASSYEPQGVDFKGEAFF
TRBV28	CASSLSTGGRSPLHF
TRBV28	CASSPSSGWYRSYNEQFF
TRBV29-1	CSVGQSYQETQYF
TRBV19	CASKDRAEDEQYF
TRBV30	CAFSPNEKLFF